The subject of this entry is one T cell receptor (beta chain). Its antigen is unidentified. The PCR ran on 60 Vbeta and 13 Jbeta primers. TCRdb keeps only in-frame clones here, not all; method: immunoSEQ multiplex PCR. The sample consists of fewer than 250,000 clones, 75% to 80% of them appearing once. J was trimmed by 7 bases and V by 0 bases; bases with no gene match: 3. The CDR3 contains 14 residues. Germline V lookup: CDR1 SGDLS, CDR2 YYNGEE. This entry is derived from a study of cytomegalovirus exposure and HLA in healthy donors. Study-wide background: One earlier analysis, a look at some 180 million T cells, found about 110 million unique TCR beta sequences. Roughly 80 million unique TCRs from HLA-typed donors made up an early data release. Study-level results: The sole available immune exposure information was CMV serostatus.

This clonotype was obtained from a woman in her 30s in good health and CMV-seropositive. Sequencing input: PBMCs. The genes are TRBV9 and TRBJ1-5, with 8 positions matching TRBD1. The CDR3 loop is CASSVGPGGQPQHF. In nucleotides, the CDR3 is TGTGCCAGCAGCGTAGGCCCAGGGGGCCAGCCCCAGCATTTT.